The source of this TCR beta chain is a study of blood T cell repertoires in COVID-19. Study-level background: COVID-19 samples, acute and convalescent, were from the United States, Italy and Spain. PBMCs, B-cell-depleted T cells, or T cells provided the cDNA or gDNA that made up the material.

Deletions cut 0 bases from V and 8 bases from J, with 14 bases between. The V gene's germline CDR1 is MGHRA and CDR2 YSYEKL. The CDR3 runs to 16 residues. Original data processing: Nucleated cell counts were estimated from reference gene primer amplification. This table comes from immunoSEQ multiplex PCR, and its TCRdb copy is limited to in-frame clones, with some not included. V, J and clone size are those of that table, while D and trimming were read from the DNA. The sample gives 130,000 to 150,000 clones, approximately 80% of which show up once; around 3% is in the top ten. This clonotype was sampled from a woman of 80 years or more with acute or convalescent COVID-19. Sequencing was carried out using peripheral blood. This chain joins TRBV4-1 and TRBJ1-6; TRBD1 is a possible D gene (6 bases). CDR3 bases: TGCGCCAGCAGCCAAGAAGTCGCCAGGGGTGATTCACCCCTCCACTTT. Translation: CASSQEVARGDSPLHF.